This T cell receptor beta chain was recovered during a study of shared clonotypes between healthy human individuals. Germline V gene lookup returns CDR1 KGHSH and CDR2 LQKENI. V gave up 5 bases and J gave up 8 bases, with 10 bases separating them. There are 12 residues in the CDR3. Healthy adults negative for HIV, lacking recent acute infections or vaccinations, served as donors. This clone was recorded once. The table came from immunoSEQ multiplex PCR; TCRdb's copy has only in-frame clones and leaves some out. This table has about 460,000 clones, approximately 80% appearing once. The clonotype was recovered from a middle-aged woman in good health. Some clones in this sample may be carry-over from other donors' samples. The chain uses TRBV18 and TRBJ2-1; a possible D gene is TRBD1 (6 bases). The sequenced sample consisted of PBMCs. CDR3 region: CASSEQGYEQFF. The CDR3 bases are TGTGCCAGCTCAGAACAGGGATATGAGCAGTTCTTC.